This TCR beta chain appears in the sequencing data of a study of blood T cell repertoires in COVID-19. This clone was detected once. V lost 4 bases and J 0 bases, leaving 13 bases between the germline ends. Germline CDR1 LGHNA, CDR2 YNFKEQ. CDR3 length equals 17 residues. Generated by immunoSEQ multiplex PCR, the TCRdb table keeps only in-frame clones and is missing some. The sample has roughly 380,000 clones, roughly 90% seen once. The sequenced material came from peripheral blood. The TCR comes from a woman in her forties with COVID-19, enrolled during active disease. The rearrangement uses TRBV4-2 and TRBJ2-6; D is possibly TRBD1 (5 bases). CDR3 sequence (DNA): TGTGCCAGCAGCCGAGAAGGGGCTGCCTCTGGGGCCAACGTCCTGACTTTC. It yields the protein CASSREGAASGANVLTF.